The present T cell receptor (beta chain) was sequenced within a study of blood T cell repertoires in COVID-19. Study-wide context: COVID-19 samples from acute and convalescent phases originated in the United States, Italy and Spain. The analysed material was cDNA or gDNA that came from T cells, B-cell-depleted T cells, or PBMCs.

This clone was recorded only once. The CDR3 extends over 15 amino acids. Germline V gene sequence: CDR1 MNHEY, CDR2 SMNVEV (reference sequence). J gave up 2 bases and V 6 bases, and 6 bases lay outside the gene matches. Repertoires were generated with immunoSEQ multiplex PCR, while TCRdb's copy carries only in-frame clones and drops some. Of 250,000 to 350,000 clones listed, 89% are singletons. The TCR sequence derives from a woman aged 55-69 years with acute or convalescent COVID-19. The sequenced sample was peripheral blood. The chain links TRBV27 to TRBJ1-2; TRBD1 matches at 10 bases. In DNA form, the CDR3 reads TGTGCCAGCAGCGGACCGGGACAGGGGAACTATGGCTACACCTTC. Translating gives CASSGPGQGNYGYTF.